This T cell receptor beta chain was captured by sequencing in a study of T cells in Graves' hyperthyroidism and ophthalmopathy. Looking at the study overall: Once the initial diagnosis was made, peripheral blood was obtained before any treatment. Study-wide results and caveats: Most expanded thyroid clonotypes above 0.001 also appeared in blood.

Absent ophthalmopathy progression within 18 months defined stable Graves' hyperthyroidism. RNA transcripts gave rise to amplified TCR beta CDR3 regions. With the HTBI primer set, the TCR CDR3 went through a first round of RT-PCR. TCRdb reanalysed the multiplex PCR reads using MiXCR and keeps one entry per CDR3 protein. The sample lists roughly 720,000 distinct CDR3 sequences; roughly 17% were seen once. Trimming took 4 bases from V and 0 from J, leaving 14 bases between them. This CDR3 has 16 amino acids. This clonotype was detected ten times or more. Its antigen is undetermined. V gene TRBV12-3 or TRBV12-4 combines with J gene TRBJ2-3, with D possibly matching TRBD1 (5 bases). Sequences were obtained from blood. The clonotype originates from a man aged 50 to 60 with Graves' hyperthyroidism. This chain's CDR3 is CASSWSRVMSTDTQYF. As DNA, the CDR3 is TGTGCCAGCAGTTGGTCCAGGGTAATGAGCACAGATACGCAGTATTTT.